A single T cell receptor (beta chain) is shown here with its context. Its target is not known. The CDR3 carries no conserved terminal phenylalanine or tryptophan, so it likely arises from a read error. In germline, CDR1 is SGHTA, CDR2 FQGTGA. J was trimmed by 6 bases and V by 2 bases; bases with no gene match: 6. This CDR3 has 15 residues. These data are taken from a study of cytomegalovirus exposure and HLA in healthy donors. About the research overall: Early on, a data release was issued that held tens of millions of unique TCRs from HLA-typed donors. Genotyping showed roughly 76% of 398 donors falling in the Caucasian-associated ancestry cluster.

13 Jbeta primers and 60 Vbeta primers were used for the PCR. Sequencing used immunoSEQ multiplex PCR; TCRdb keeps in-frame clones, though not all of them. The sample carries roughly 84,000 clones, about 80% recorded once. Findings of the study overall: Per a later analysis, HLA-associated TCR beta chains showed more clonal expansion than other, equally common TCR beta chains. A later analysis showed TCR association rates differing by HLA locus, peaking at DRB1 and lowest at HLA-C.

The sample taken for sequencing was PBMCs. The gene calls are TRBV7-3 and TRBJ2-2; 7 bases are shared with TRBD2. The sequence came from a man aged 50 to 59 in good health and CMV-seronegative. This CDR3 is CASSLELARPGELFL. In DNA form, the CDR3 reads TGTGCCAGCAGCTTAGAACTAGCGAGACCCGGGGAGCTGTTTCTT.